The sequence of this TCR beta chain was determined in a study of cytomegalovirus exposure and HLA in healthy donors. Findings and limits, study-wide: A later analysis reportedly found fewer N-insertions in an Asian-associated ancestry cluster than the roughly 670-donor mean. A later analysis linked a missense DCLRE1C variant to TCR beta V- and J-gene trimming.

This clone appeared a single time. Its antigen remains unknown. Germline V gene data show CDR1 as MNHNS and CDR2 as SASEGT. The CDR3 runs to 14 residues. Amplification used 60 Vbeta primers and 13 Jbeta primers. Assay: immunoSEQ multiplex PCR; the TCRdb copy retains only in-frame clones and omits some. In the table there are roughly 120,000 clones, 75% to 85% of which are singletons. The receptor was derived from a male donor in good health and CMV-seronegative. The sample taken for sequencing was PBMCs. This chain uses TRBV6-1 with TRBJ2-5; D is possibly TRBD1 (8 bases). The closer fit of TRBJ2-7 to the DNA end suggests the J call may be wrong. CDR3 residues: CASSHRGGSYEQYF. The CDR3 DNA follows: TGTGCCAGCAGTCACAGGGGGGGATCCTACGAGCAGTACTTC.